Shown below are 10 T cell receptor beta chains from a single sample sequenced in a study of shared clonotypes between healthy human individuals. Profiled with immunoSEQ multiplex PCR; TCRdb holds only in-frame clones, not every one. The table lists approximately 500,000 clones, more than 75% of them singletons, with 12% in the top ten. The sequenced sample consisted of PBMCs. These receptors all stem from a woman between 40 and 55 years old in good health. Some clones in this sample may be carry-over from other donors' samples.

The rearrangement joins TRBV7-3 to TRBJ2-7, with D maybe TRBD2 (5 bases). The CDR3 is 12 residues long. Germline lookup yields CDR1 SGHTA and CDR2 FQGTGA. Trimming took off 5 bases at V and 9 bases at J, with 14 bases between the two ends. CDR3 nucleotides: TGTGCCAGCAGCAGGATGACGGGATTGCAGTACTTC. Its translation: CASSRMTGLQYF.

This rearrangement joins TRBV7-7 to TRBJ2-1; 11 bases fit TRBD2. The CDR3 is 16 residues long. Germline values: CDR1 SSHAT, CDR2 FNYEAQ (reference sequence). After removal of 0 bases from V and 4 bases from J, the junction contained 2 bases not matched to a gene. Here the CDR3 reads CASSLAGTSGYNEQFF. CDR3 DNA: TGTGCCAGCAGCTTAGCTGGGACTAGCGGTTACAATGAGCAGTTCTTC.

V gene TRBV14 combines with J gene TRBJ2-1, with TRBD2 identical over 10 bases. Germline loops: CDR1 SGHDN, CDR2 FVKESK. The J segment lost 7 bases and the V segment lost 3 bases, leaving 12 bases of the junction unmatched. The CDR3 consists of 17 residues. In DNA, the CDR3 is TGTGCCAGCAGCCACCCTGTGTCAGCGGGAGGGCCTAATGAGCAGTTCTTC. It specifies CASSHPVSAGGPNEQFF.

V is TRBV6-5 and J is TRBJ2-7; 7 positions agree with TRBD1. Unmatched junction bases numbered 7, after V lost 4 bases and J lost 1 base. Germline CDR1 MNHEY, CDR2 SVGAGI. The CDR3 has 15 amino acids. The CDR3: CASSLSAGGSYEQYF. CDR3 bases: TGTGCCAGCAGTTTGTCGGCAGGGGGATCCTACGAGCAGTACTTC.

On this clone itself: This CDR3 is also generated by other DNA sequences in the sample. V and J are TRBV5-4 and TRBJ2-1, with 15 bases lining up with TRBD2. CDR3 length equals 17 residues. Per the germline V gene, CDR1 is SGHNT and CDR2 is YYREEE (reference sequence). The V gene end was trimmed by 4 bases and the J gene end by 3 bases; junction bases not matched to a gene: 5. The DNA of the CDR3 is TGTGCCAGCAGCCAAGGACTAGCGGGAGGGAGCTACAATGAGCAGTTCTTC. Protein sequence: CASSQGLAGGSYNEQFF. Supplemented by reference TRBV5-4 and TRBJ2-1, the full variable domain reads ETGVTQSPTHLIKTRGQQVTLRCSSQSGHNTVSWYQQALGQGPQFIFQYYREEENGRGNFPPRFSGLQFPNYSSELNVNALELDDSALYLCASSQGLAGGSYNEQFFGPGTRLTVL.

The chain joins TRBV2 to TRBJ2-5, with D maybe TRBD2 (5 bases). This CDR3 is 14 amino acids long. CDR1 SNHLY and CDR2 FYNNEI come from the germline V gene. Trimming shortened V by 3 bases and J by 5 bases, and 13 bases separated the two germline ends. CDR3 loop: CASSDLLPGETQYF. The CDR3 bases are TGTGCCAGCAGTGATCTTCTACCGGGGGAGACCCAGTACTTC.

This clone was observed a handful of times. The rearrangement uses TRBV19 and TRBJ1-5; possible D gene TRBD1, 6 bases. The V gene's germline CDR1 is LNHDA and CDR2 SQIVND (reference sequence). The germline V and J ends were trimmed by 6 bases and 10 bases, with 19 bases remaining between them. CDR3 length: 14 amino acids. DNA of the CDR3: TGTGCCAGTAGACCTCGGGACACCTTTCGACCCCAGCATTTT. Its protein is CASRPRDTFRPQHF.

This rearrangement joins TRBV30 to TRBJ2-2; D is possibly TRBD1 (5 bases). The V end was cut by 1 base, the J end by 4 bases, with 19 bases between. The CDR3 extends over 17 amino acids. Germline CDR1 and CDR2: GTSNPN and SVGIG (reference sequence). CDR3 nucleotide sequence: TGTGCCTGGAGTGGCGCCTACCTAGGGGATGGCACCGGGGAGCTGTTTTTT. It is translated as CAWSGAYLGDGTGELFF. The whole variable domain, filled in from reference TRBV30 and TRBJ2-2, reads SQTIHQWPATLVQPVGSPLSLECTVEGTSNPNLYWYRQAAGRGLQLLFYSVGIGQISSEVPQNLSASRPQDRQFILSSKKLLLSDSGFYLCAWSGAYLGDGTGELFFGEGSRLTVL.

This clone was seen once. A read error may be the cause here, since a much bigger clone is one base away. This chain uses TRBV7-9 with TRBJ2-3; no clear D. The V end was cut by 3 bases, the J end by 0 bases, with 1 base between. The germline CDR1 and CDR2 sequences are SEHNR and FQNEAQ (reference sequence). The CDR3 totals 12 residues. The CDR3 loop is CASSFSTDTQYF. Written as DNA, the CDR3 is TGTGCCAGCAGCTTTAGCACAGATACGCAGTATTTT.

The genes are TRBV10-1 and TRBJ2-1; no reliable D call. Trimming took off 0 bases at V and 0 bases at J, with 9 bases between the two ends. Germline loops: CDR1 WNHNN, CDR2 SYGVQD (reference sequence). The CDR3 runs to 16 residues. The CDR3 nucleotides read TGCGCCAGCAGTGAGTCTCTTAAAGCCTCCTACAATGAGCAGTTCTTC. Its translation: CASSESLKASYNEQFF.